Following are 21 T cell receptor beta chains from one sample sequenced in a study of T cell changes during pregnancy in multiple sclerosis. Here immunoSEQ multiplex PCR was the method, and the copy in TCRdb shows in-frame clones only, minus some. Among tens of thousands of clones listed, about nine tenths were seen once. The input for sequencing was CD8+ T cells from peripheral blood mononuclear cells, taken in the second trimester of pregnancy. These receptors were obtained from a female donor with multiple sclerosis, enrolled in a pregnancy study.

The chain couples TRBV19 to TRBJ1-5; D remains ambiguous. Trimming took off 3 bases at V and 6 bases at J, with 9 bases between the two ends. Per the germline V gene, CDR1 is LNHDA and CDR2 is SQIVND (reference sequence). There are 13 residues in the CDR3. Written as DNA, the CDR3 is TGTGCCAGTAGTATCGGCCTAGCTCAGCCCCAGCATTTT. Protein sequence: CASSIGLAQPQHF.

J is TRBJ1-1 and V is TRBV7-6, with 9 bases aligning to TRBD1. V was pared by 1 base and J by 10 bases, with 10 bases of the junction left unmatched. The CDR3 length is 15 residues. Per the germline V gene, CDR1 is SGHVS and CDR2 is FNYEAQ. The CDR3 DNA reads TGTGCCAGCAGCTTAGAGGACAGGGGAAGGCAGAGAGCTTTCTTT. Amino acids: CASSLEDRGRQRAFF. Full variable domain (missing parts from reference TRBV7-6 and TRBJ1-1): GAGVSQSPRYKVTKRGQDVALRCDPISGHVSLYWYRQALGQGPEFLTYFNYEAQQDKSGLPNDRFSAERPEGSISTLTIQRTEQRDSAMYRCASSLEDRGRQRAFFGQGTRLTVV.

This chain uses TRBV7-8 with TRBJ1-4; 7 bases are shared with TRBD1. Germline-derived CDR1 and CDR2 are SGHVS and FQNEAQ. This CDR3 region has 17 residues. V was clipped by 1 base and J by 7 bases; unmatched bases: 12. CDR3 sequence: CASSLGAGGHLGEKLFF. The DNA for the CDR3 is TGTGCCAGCAGCTTAGGGGCAGGGGGACATTTAGGTGAAAAACTGTTTTTT.

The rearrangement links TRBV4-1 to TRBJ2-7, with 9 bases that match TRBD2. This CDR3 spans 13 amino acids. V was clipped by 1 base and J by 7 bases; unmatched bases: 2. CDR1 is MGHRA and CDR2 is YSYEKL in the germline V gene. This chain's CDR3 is CASSQGLAGEQYF. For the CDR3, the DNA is TGCGCCAGCAGCCAAGGCCTAGCGGGGGAGCAGTACTTC.

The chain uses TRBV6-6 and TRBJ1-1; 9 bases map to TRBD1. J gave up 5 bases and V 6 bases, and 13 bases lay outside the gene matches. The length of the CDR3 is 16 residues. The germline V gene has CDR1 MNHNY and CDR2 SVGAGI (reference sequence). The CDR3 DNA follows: TGTGCCAGCAGCCTCGGGACAGGGTATTTCAGGACTGAAGCTTTCTTT. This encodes CASSLGTGYFRTEAFF.

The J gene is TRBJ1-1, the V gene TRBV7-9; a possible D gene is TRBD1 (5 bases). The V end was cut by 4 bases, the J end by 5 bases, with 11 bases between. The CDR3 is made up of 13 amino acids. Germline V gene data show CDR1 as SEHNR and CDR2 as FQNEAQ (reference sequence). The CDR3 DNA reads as TGTGCCAGCAGCTCCGGGGGGGGTACTGAAGCTTTCTTT. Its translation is CASSSGGGTEAFF.

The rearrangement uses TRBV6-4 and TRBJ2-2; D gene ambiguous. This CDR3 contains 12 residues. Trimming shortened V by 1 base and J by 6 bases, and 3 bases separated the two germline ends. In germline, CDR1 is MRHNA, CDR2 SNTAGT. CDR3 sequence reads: CASSDFSGELFF. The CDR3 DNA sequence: TGTGCCAGCAGTGACTTCTCCGGGGAGCTGTTTTTT.

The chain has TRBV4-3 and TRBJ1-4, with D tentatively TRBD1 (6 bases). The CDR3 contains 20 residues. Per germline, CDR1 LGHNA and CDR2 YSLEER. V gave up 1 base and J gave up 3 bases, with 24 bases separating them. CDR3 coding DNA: TGCGCCAGCAGCCAAGTAAGGGGACACTCCTCGACCCGGGCTAATGAAAAACTGTTTTTT. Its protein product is CASSQVRGHSSTRANEKLFF.

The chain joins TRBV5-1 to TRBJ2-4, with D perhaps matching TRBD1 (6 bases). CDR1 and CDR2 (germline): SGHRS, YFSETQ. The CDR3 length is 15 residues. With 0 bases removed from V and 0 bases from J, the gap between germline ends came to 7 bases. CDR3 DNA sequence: TGCGCCAGCAGCTTGGGGGGGCTAGCCAAAAACATTCAGTACTTC. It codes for CASSLGGLAKNIQYF.

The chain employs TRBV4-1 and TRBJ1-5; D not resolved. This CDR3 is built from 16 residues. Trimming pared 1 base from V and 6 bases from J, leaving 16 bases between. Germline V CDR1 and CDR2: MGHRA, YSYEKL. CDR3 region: CASSQVPPSPFQPQHF. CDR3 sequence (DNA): TGCGCCAGCAGCCAAGTCCCCCCTTCCCCGTTTCAGCCCCAGCATTTT.

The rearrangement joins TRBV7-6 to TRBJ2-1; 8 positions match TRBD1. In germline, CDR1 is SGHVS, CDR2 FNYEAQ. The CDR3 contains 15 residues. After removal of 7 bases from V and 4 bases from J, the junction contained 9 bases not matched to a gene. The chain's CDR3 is CASTSGTGEYNEQFF. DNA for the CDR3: TGTGCCAGCACCTCCGGGACAGGAGAGTACAATGAGCAGTTCTTC.

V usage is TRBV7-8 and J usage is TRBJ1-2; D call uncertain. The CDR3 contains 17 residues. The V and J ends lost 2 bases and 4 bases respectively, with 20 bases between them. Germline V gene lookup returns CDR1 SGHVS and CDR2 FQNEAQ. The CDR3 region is CASSLLPLSNSIYGYTF. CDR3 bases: TGTGCCAGCAGCTTACTTCCCCTTTCAAACAGCATCTATGGCTACACCTTC.

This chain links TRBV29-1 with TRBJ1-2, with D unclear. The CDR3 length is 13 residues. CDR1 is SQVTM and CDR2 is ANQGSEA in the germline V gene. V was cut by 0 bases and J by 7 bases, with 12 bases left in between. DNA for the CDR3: TGCAGCGTTGAAGAAAGGGAGGGTGCTGGCTACACCTTC. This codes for CSVEEREGAGYTF. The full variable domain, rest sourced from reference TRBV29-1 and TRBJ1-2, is SAVISQKPSRDICQRGTSLTIQCQVDSQVTMMFWYRQQPGQSLTLIATANQGSEATYESGFVIDKFPISRPNLTFSTLTVSNMSPEDSSIYLCSVEEREGAGYTFGSGTRLTVV.

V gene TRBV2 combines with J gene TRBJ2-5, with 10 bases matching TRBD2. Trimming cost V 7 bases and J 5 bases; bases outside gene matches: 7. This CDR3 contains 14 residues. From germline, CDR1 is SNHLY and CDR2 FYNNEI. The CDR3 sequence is CASKPSGGGETQYF. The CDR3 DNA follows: TGTGCCAGCAAGCCTAGCGGGGGTGGGGAGACCCAGTACTTC.

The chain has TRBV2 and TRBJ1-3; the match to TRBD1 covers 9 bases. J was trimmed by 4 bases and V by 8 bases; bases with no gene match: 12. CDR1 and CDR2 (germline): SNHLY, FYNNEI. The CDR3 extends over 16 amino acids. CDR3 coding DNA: TGTGCCAGCTCGGGACAGGGATCGCCAAAAGGAAACACCATATATTTT. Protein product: CASSGQGSPKGNTIYF.

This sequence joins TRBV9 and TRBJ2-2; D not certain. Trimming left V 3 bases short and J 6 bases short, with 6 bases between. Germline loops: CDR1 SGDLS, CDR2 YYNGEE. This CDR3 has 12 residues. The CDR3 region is CASSGAPGELFF. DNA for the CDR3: TGTGCCAGCAGCGGGGCTCCCGGGGAGCTGTTTTTT.

CDR3 region: CASSLAGGGETQYF. The DNA of the CDR3 is TGTGCCAGCAGCTTAGCGGGGGGAGGTGAGACCCAGTACTTC. The V call is TRBV11-2, the J call TRBJ2-5; 7 bases are a match to TRBD2. Trimming removed 1 base from V and 5 bases from J; junction bases left unmatched: 4. The germline gives CDR1 SGHAT, CDR2 FQNNGV. CDR3 length equals 14 residues.

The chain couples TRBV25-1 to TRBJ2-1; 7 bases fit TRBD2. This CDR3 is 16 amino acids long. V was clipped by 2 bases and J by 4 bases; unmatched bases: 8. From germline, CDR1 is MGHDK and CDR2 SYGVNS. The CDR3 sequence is CASSELGGRLYNEQFF. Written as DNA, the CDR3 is TGTGCCAGCAGTGAACTCGGCGGGAGATTGTACAATGAGCAGTTCTTC.

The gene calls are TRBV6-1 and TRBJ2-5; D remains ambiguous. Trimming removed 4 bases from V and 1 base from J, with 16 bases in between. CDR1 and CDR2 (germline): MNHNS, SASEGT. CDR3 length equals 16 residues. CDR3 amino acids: CASSVLIDTFQETQYF. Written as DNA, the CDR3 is TGTGCCAGCAGTGTCCTAATAGACACCTTCCAAGAGACCCAGTACTTC.

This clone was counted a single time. CDR3 protein: CASSFQNTEAFF. In nucleotides, the CDR3 is TGTGCCAGCAGTTTTCAAAACACTGAAGCTTTCTTT. The chain combines TRBV7-9 with TRBJ1-1; D not certain. Trimming removed 6 bases at V and 2 bases at J, with 7 bases between. Germline V gene sequence: CDR1 SEHNR, CDR2 FQNEAQ (reference sequence). The CDR3 is 12 amino acids.

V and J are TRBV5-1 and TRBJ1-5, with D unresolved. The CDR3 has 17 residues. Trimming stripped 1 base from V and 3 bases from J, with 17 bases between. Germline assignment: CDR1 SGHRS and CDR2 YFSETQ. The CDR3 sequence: CASSLRDRSRVNQPQHF. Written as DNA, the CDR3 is TGCGCCAGCAGCTTGAGGGATAGATCGCGGGTCAATCAGCCCCAGCATTTT.